This TCR beta chain was captured by sequencing in a study of spatial heterogeneity in lung cancer. TCRdb ran MiXCR on the 5' RACE reads and lists one entry per CDR3 protein. The sample shows more than 9,000 distinct CDR3 sequences, 7% to 9.5% of them seen only once. Documented time point: sample taken at primary tumor resection. Whole RNA from tumor, nontumor lung or frozen PBMC was sequenced unsorted. Samples were donated by 72 untreated early-stage non-small cell lung cancer patients. The CDR3 has 14 amino acids. Germline CDR1 MDHEN, CDR2 SYDVKM. The V end was cut by 2 bases, the J end by 6 bases, with 11 bases between. Relative to its sample, this clonotype is medium-sized.

V is TRBV28 and J is TRBJ1-5; D might be TRBD1 (6 bases). This TCR was sampled from a male donor with early-stage non-small cell lung cancer. The sample in question was PBMCs, obtained at surgery. CDR3 sequence (DNA): TGTGCCAGCAGTTTAATGATCAGGGGTCAGCCCCAGCATTTT. It is translated as CASSLMIRGQPQHF.